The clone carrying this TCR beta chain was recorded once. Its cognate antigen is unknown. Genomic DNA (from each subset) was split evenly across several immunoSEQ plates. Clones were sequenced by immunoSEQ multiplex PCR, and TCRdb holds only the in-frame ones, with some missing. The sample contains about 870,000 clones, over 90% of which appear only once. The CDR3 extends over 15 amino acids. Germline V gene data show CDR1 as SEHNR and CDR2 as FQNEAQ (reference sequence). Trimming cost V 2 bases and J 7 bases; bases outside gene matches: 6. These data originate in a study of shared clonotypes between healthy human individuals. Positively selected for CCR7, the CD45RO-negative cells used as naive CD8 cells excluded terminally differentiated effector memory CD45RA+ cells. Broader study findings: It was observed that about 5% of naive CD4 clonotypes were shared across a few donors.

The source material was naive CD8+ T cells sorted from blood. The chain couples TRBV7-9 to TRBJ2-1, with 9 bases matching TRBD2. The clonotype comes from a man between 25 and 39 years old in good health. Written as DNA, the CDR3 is TGTGCCAGCAGCTTATTGTCCCTAGCGGGAAATGAGCAGTTCTTC. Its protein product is CASSLLSLAGNEQFF.